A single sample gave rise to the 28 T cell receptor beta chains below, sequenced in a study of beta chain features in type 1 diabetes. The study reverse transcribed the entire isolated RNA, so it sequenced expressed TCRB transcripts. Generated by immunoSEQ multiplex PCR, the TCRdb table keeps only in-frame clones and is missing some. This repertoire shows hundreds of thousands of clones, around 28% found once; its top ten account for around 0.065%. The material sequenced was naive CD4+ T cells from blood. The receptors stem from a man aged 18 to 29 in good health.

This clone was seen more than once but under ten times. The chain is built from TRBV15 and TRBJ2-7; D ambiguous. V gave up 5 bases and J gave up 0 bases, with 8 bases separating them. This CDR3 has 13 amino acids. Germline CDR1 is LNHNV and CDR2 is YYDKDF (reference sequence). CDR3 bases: TGTGCCACCAGCCCTCCCGGCTCCTACGAGCAGTACTTC. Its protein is CATSPPGSYEQYF.

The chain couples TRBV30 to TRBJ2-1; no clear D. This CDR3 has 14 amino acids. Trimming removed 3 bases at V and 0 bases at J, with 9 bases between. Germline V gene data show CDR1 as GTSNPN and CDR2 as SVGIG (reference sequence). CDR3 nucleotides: TGTGCCTGGAGCCCAGGCTTCTCCTACAATGAGCAGTTCTTC. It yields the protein CAWSPGFSYNEQFF.

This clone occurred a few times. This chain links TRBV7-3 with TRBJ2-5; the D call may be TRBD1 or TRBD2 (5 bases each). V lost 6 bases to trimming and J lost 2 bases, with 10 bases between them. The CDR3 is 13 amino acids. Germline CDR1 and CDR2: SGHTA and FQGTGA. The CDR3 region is CASSTGAQETQYF. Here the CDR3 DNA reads TGTGCCAGCAGTACCGGGGCACAAGAGACCCAGTACTTC.

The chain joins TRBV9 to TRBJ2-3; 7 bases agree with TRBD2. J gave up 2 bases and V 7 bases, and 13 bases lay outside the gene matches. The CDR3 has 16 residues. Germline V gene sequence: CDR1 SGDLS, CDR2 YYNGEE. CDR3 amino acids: CASSFRGDPYTDTQYF. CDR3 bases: TGTGCCAGCTCGTTTCGGGGGGACCCTTACACAGATACGCAGTATTTT. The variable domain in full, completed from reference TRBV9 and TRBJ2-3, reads DSGVTQTPKHLITATGQRVTLRCSPRSGDLSVYWYQQSLDQGLQFLIQYYNGEERAKGNILERFSAQQFPDLHSELNLSSLELGDSALYFCASSFRGDPYTDTQYFGPGTRLTVL.

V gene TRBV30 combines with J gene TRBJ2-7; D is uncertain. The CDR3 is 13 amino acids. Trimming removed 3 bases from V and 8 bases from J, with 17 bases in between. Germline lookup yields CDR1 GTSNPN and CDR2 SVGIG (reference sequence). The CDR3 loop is CAWSALDGAQQYF. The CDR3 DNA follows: TGTGCCTGGAGCGCTCTCGACGGCGCCCAGCAGTACTTC.

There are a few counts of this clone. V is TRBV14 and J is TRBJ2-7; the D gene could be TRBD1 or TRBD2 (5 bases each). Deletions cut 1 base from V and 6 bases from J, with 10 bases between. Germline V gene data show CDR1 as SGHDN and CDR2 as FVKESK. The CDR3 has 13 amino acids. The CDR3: CASSQGPGSEQYF. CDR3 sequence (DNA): TGTGCCAGCAGCCAAGGGCCAGGGAGCGAGCAGTACTTC.

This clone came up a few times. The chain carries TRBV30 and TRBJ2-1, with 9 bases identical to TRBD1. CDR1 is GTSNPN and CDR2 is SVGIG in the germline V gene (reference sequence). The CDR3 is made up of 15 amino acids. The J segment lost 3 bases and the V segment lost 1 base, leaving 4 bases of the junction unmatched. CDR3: CAWSGGTGNYNEQFF. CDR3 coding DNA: TGTGCCTGGAGTGGGGGGACAGGGAACTACAATGAGCAGTTCTTC.

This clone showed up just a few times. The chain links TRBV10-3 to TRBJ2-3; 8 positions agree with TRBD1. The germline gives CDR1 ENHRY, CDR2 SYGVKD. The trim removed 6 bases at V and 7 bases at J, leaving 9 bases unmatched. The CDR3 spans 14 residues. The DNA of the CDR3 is TGTGCCATCAGGGTCCAGACAGGGGCGAATACGCAGTATTTT. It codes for CAIRVQTGANTQYF.

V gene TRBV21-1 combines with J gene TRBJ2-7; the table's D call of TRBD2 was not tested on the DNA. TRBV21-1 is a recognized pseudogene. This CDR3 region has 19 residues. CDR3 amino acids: CASSKGTSGIFLWGYEQYF. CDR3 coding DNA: TGTGCCAGCAGCAAAGGTACTAGCGGGATATTCCTGTGGGGCTACGAGCAGTACTTC.

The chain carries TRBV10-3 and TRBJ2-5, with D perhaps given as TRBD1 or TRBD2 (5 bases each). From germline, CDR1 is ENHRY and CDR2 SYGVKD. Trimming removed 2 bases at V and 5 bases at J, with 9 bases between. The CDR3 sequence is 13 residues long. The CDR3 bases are TGTGCCATCAGTGAGGGGGGACGGGAGACCCAGTACTTC. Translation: CAISEGGRETQYF.

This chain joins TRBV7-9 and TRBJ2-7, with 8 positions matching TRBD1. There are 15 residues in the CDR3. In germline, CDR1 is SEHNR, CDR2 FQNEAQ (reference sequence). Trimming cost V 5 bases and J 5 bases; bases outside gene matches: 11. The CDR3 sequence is CASSPDRGRIHEQYF. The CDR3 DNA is TGTGCCAGCAGCCCCGACAGGGGAAGGATCCACGAGCAGTACTTC.

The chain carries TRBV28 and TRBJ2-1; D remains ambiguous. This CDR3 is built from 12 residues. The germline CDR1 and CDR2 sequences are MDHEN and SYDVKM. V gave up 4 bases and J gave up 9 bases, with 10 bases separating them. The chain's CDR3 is CASSSLGLEQFF. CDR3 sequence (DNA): TGTGCCAGCAGTTCGTTAGGTCTTGAGCAGTTCTTC. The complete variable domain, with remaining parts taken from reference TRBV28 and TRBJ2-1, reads DVKVTQSSRYLVKRTGEKVFLECVQDMDHENMFWYRQDPGLGLRLIYFSYDVKMKEKGDIPEGYSVSREKKERFSLILESASTNQTSMYLCASSSLGLEQFFGPGTRLTVL.

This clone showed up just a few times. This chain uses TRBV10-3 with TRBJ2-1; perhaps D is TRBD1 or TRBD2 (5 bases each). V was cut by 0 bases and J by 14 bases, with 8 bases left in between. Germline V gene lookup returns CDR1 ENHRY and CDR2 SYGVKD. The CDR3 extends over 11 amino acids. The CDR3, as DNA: TGTGCCATCAGTGAGTCGGGGCGGGAGTTCTTC. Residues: CAISESGREFF.

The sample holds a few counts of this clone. CDR3 DNA: TGTGCCAGCAGGCGGACGGACTCCACAGATACGCAGTATTTT. The encoded protein is CASRRTDSTDTQYF. The rearrangement links TRBV2 to TRBJ2-3, with a weak D call TRBD2 (5 bases). The V and J ends lost 6 bases and 2 bases respectively, with 12 bases between them. The germline CDR1 and CDR2 sequences are SNHLY and FYNNEI. The CDR3 is made up of 14 amino acids.

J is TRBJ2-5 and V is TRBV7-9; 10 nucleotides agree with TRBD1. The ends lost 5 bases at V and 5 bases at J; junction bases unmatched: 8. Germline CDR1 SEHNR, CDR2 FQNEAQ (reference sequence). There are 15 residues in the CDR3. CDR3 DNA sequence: TGTGCCAGCAGCCAAGGGACAGGGGCGGAGGAGACCCAGTACTTC. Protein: CASSQGTGAEETQYF.

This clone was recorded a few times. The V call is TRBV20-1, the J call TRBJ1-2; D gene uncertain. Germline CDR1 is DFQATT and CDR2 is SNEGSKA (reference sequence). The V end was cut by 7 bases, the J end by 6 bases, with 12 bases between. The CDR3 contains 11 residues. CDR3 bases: TGCAGTGTCAAGCAGGCAAATGGCTACACCTTC. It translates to CSVKQANGYTF.

The CDR3, as DNA: TGTGCCAGCAGTATGACAGGCTCCCTCTCTGGAAACACCATATATTTT. Its translation is CASSMTGSLSGNTIYF. This chain links TRBV28 with TRBJ1-3, with a weak D call TRBD1 (6 bases). Germline V lookup: CDR1 MDHEN, CDR2 SYDVKM. Trimming left V 5 bases short and J 0 bases short, with 14 bases between. CDR3 length: 16 amino acids.

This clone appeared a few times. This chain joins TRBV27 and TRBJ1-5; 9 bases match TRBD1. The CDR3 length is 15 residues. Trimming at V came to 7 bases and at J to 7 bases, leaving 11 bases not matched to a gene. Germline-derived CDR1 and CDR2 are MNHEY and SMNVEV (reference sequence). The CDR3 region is CASTSSDRGQQPQHF. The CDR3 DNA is TGTGCCAGCACTAGCTCGGACAGGGGCCAGCAGCCCCAGCATTTT.

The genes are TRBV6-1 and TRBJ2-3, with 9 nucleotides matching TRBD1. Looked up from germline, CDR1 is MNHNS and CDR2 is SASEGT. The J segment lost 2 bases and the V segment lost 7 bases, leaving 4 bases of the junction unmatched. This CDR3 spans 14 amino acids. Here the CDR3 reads CASNTGGSTDTQYF. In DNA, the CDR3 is TGTGCCAGCAACACAGGGGGCTCCACAGATACGCAGTATTTT.

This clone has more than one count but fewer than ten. For the CDR3, the DNA is TGTGCCAGCTTAGTCGACGAGCAGTACTTC. This translates into CASLVDEQYF. The chain recombines TRBV7-3 with TRBJ2-7; D ambiguous. V lost 8 bases, J lost 5 bases, and 7 bases lay in between. Germline CDR1 is SGHTA and CDR2 is FQGTGA. CDR3 length equals 10 residues.

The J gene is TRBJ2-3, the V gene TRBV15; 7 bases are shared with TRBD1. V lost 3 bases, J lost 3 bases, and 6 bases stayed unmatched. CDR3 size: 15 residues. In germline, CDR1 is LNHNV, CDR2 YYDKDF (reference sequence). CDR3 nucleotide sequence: TGTGCCACCAGCAGGAGACAGGGTCTGACAGATACGCAGTATTTT. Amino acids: CATSRRQGLTDTQYF. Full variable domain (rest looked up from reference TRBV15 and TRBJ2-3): DAMVIQNPRYQVTQFGKPVTLSCSQTLNHNVMYWYQQKSSQAPKLLFHYYDKDFNNEADTPDNFQSRRPNTSFCFLDIRSPGLGDTAMYLCATSRRQGLTDTQYFGPGTRLTVL.

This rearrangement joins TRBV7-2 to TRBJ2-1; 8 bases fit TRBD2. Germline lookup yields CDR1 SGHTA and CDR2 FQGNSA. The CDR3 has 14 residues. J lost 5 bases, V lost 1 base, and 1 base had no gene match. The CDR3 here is CASSLVREDNEQFF. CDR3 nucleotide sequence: TGTGCCAGCAGCTTAGTGCGGGAGGACAATGAGCAGTTCTTC. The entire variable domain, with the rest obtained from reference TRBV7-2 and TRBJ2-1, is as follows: GAGVSQSPSNKVTEKGKDVELRCDPISGHTALYWYRQSLGQGLEFLIYFQGNSAPDKSGLPSDRFSAERTGGSVSTLTIQRTQQEDSAVYLCASSLVREDNEQFFGPGTRLTVL.

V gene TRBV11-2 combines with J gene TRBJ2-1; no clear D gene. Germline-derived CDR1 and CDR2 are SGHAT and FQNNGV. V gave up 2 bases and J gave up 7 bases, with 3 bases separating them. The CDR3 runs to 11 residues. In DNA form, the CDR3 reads TGTGCCAGCAGCTTAAGGAATGAGCAGTTCTTC. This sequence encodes CASSLRNEQFF.

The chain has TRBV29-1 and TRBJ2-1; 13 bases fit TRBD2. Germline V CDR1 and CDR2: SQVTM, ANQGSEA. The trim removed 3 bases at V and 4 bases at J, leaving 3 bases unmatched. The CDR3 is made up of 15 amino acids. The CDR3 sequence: CSVDGTSGVYNEQFF. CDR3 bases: TGCAGCGTTGATGGGACTAGCGGGGTGTACAATGAGCAGTTCTTC.

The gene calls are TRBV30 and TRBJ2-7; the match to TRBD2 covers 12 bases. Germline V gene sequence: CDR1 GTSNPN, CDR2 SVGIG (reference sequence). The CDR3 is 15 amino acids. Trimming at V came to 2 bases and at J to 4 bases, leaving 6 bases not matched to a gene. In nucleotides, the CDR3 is TGTGCCTGGAGTCCAAAGGGACTAGCGGGTTACGAGCAGTACTTC. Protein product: CAWSPKGLAGYEQYF.

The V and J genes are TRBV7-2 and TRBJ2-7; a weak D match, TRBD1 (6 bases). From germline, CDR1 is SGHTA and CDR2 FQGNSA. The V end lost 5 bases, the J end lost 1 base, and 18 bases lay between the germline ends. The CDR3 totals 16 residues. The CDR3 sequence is CASSRGTPDLSYEQYF. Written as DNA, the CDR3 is TGTGCCAGCAGCAGAGGGACACCCGACCTATCCTACGAGCAGTACTTC.

CDR3 region: CASSQGLAGVHYNEQFF. CDR3 DNA: TGCGCCAGCAGCCAAGGGCTAGCGGGAGTTCACTACAATGAGCAGTTCTTC. This sequence joins TRBV4-1 and TRBJ2-1; 10 bases fit TRBD2. From germline, CDR1 is MGHRA and CDR2 YSYEKL. The V segment lost 1 base and the J segment 3 bases; nucleotides outside the gene matches: 6. This CDR3 has 17 residues.

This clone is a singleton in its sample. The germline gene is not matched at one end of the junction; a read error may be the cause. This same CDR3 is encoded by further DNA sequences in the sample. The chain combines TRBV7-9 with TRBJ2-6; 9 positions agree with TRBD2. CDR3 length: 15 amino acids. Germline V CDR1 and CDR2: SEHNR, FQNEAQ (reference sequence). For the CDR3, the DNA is TGTGCCAGCAGTTTAGCGGGGGCTGGGGCCAACGTCCTGACTTTC. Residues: CASSLAGAGANVLTF.